The present T cell receptor beta chain was sequenced within a study of blood T cell repertoires in COVID-19. On the study more broadly: In each case, the material was cDNA or gDNA derived from T cells, B-cell-depleted T cells, or PBMCs.

Losses at the gene ends were 4 bases for V and 0 bases for J; bases not matched to a gene: 8. CDR3 length equals 16 residues. The germline gives CDR1 GTSNPN, CDR2 SVGIG (reference sequence). In the authors' workflow: Estimated nucleated cell counts came from reference gene primer amplification. Libraries were prepared by immunoSEQ multiplex PCR; TCRdb keeps only in-frame clonotypes and omits some of them. The V and J calls and clone size were taken over from that table, and D and trimming were inferred from the DNA. The sample carries roughly 200,000 clones, approximately 84% recorded once. The sequenced material came from peripheral blood. This TCR derives from a woman older than 75 with acute or convalescent COVID-19. The rearrangement joins TRBV30 to TRBJ1-4, with 7 bases that match TRBD1. CDR3 region: CAWKYGTAPTNEKLFF. The CDR3 bases are TGTGCCTGGAAGTACGGGACAGCTCCAACTAATGAAAAACTGTTTTTT. The complete variable domain, with remaining parts taken from reference TRBV30 and TRBJ1-4, reads SQTIHQWPATLVQPVGSPLSLECTVEGTSNPNLYWYRQAAGRGLQLLFYSVGIGQISSEVPQNLSASRPQDRQFILSSKKLLLSDSGFYLCAWKYGTAPTNEKLFFGSGTQLSVL.